A single sample gave rise to the 8 T cell receptor beta chains below, sequenced in a study of OX40 agonist ivuxolimab in advanced cancers. The assay was immunoSEQ multiplex PCR, and TCRdb's table has in-frame clones only and misses some. The sample records fewer than 85,000 clones, around 90% being singletons. The starting material was CD4+ or CD8+ T cells sorted from blood, obtained in a trial of the OX40 agonist ivuxolimab. These receptors were collected from an adult with an advanced solid tumor such as melanoma, head and neck, liver or kidney cancer.

In this sample, this clone turned up once. This chain connects TRBV28 to TRBJ2-1; D may be TRBD1 (5 bases). V was pared by 8 bases and J by 7 bases, with 15 bases between. The germline CDR1 and CDR2 sequences are MDHEN and SYDVKM. The CDR3 loop spans 13 amino acids. The CDR3 DNA reads TGTGCCAGCGGGGCAGGGCAGAGGAATGAGCAGTTCTTC. It yields the protein CASGAGQRNEQFF.

The chain uses TRBV11-1 and TRBJ2-7; D ambiguous. Trimming took 2 bases from V and 6 from J, leaving 14 bases between them. CDR3 size: 14 residues. The germline CDR1 and CDR2 sequences are SGHAT and FQDESV (reference sequence). The CDR3 region is CASSLIRRVSEQYF. CDR3 in DNA: TGTGCCAGCAGCTTAATTCGCCGGGTGTCCGAGCAGTACTTC.

This sequence joins TRBV5-1 and TRBJ2-1; D ambiguous. Trimming left V 2 bases short and J 0 bases short, with 6 bases between. The CDR3 is 14 residues long. CDR1 is SGHRS, CDR2 YFSETQ, per germline. CDR3 nucleotide sequence: TGCGCCAGCAGCTTAAGGGTCTCCTACAATGAGCAGTTCTTC. Its protein product is CASSLRVSYNEQFF.

The rearrangement uses TRBV10-2 and TRBJ2-2, with D maybe TRBD2 (5 bases). Trimming pared 10 bases from V and 1 base from J, leaving 10 bases between. CDR3 length: 13 amino acids. Germline assignment: CDR1 WSHSY and CDR2 SAAADI. DNA for the CDR3: TGCGCCACCAGAGAGGGGAACACCGGGGAGCTGTTTTTT. It specifies CATREGNTGELFF.

This chain uses TRBV19 with TRBJ2-5; 12 bases match TRBD1. The CDR3 is made up of 15 amino acids. The V segment lost 2 bases and the J segment 7 bases; nucleotides outside the gene matches: 5. Germline V lookup: CDR1 LNHDA, CDR2 SQIVND (reference sequence). For the CDR3, the DNA is TGTGCCAGTAGTATAAGGGGACAGGGGGCAGGGACCCAGTACTTC. Translation: CASSIRGQGAGTQYF.

The V gene is TRBV7-8, the J gene TRBJ2-3; 7 bases line up with TRBD1. The CDR3 loop spans 14 amino acids. Germline loops: CDR1 SGHVS, CDR2 FQNEAQ. With 5 bases clipped from V and 6 bases from J, the junction kept 8 bases outside the gene matches. CDR3 sequence (DNA): TGTGCCAGCAGCCGTTCCAGGGGGTTGGATACGCAGTATTTT. Translated: CASSRSRGLDTQYF. Drawing the rest from reference TRBV7-8 and TRBJ2-3, the complete variable domain is GAGVSQSPRYKVAKRGQDVALRCDPISGHVSLFWYQQALGQGPEFLTYFQNEAQLDKSGLPSDRFFAERPEGSVSTLKIQRTQQEDSAVYLCASSRSRGLDTQYFGPGTRLTVL.

V and J are TRBV9 and TRBJ2-1, with a possible D match to TRBD1 (5 bases). This CDR3 spans 18 amino acids. Germline V gene lookup returns CDR1 SGDLS and CDR2 YYNGEE. Trimming stripped 0 bases from V and 4 bases from J, with 20 bases between. CDR3 nucleotides: TGTGCCAGCAGCGTAGGTCCATCGACAGAATTACGTTACAATGAGCAGTTCTTC. This translates into CASSVGPSTELRYNEQFF. Full variable domain (remainder filled in from reference TRBV9 and TRBJ2-1): DSGVTQTPKHLITATGQRVTLRCSPRSGDLSVYWYQQSLDQGLQFLIQYYNGEERAKGNILERFSAQQFPDLHSELNLSSLELGDSALYFCASSVGPSTELRYNEQFFGPGTRLTVL.

The chain uses TRBV20-1 and TRBJ1-2; tentatively, D is TRBD1 (6 bases). The length of the CDR3 is 11 residues. From germline, CDR1 is DFQATT and CDR2 SNEGSKA (reference sequence). The V and J ends lost 4 bases and 7 bases respectively, with 10 bases between them. The CDR3 region is CSATEGGGYTF. CDR3 bases: TGCAGTGCTACCGAGGGGGGTGGCTACACCTTC.